The sequence of this T cell receptor beta chain was determined in a study of blood T cell repertoires in COVID-19. Profiled with immunoSEQ multiplex PCR; TCRdb holds only in-frame clones, not every one. Of fewer than 300,000 clones listed, 85% are singletons. CDR3 length: 16 amino acids. Trimming left V 0 bases short and J 5 bases short, with 14 bases between. CDR1 and CDR2 (germline): SGHRS, YFSETQ. Material: peripheral blood. This clonotype was sampled from a human donor in a cohort sampled during active COVID-19. The chain employs TRBV5-1 and TRBJ2-2; no firm D call. The CDR3 DNA is TGCGCCAGCAGCTTGGCCTCGGTCTACTCTACCGGGGAGCTGTTTTTT. Protein product: CASSLASVYSTGELFF.